This TCR beta chain originates from a study of shared clonotypes between healthy human individuals. Researchers sequenced unsorted PBMC DNA using ten immunoSEQ deep assay plates. Profiling relied on immunoSEQ multiplex PCR, and the TCRdb table lists in-frame clones only, not all of them. Of about 490,000 clones detected, 60% to 80% appear once; the ten largest clones hold 12%. Adults of Caucasian background living in Nashville, Tennessee made up all donors. This TCR came from a woman aged 40 to 49 in good health. Some clones in this sample may be carry-over from other donors' samples. Specimen: PBMCs.

The DNA of the CDR3 is TGTGCCTGGAGTGTAGCGGGTTACCACAATGAGCAGTTCTTC. It codes for CAWSVAGYHNEQFF. V and J are TRBV30 and TRBJ2-1; D might be TRBD2 (6 bases). The length of the CDR3 is 14 residues. Looked up from germline, CDR1 is GTSNPN and CDR2 is SVGIG (reference sequence). Trimming took 0 bases from V and 5 from J, leaving 11 bases between them.